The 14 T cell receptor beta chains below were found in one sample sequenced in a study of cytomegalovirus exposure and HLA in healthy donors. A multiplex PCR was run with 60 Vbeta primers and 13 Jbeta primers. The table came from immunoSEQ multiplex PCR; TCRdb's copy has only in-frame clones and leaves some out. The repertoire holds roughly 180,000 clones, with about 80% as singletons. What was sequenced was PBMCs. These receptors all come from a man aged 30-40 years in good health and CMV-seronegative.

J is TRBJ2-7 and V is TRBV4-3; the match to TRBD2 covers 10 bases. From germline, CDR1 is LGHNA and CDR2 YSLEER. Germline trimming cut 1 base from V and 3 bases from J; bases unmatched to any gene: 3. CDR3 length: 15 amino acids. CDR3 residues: CASSQGSSGSYEQYF. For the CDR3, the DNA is TGCGCCAGCAGCCAAGGGTCTAGCGGGAGCTACGAGCAGTACTTC.

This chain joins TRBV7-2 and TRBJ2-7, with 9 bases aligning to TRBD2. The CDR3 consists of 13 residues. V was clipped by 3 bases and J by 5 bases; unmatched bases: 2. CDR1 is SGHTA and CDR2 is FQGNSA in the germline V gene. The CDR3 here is CASSFSGSDEQYF. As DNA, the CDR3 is TGTGCCAGCAGCTTTAGCGGGAGCGACGAGCAGTACTTC.

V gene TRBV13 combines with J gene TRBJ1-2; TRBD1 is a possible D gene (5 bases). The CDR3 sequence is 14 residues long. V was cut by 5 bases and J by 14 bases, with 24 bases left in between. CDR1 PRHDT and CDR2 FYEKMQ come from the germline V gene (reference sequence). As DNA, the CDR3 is TGTGCCAGCAGCCCTAGGGCCTTTCTGCAGGGCGTAACCTTC. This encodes CASSPRAFLQGVTF.

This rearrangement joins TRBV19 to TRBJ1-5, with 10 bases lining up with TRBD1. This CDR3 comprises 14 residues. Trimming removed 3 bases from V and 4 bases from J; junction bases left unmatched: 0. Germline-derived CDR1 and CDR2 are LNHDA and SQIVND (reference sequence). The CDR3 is CASSMGQGNQPQHF. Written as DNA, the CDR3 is TGTGCCAGTAGTATGGGACAGGGGAATCAGCCCCAGCATTTT.

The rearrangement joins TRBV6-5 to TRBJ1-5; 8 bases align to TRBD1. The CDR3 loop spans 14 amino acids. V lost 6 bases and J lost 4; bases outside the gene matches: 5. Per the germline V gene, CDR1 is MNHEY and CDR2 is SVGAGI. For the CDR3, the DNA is TGTGCCAGCAGCGGACAGGGTGGAAATCAGCCCCAGCATTTT. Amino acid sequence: CASSGQGGNQPQHF.

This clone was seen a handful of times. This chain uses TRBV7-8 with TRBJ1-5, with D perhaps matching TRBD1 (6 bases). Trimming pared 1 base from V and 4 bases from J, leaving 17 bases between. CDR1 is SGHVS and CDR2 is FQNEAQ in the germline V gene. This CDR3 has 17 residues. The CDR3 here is CASSLGAGGTGNQPQHF. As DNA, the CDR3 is TGTGCCAGCAGCTTAGGAGCTGGTGGAACAGGGAATCAGCCCCAGCATTTT.

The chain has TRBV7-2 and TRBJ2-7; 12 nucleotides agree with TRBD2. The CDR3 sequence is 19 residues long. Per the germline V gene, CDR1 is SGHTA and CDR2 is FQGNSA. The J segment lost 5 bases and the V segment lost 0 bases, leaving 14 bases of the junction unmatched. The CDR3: CASSLARGASGRADNEQYF. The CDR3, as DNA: TGTGCCAGCAGCTTAGCCAGGGGGGCTAGCGGGAGGGCCGACAACGAGCAGTACTTC.

The CDR3 DNA sequence: TGCGCCAGCACCTCCGGCGGGACAGACTACAATGAGCAGTTCTTC. Protein sequence: CASTSGGTDYNEQFF. The J gene is TRBJ2-1, the V gene TRBV5-1; D might be TRBD1 (7 bases). This CDR3 has 15 amino acids. Germline CDR1 is SGHRS and CDR2 is YFSETQ. Trimming removed 6 bases from V and 3 bases from J, with 16 bases in between.

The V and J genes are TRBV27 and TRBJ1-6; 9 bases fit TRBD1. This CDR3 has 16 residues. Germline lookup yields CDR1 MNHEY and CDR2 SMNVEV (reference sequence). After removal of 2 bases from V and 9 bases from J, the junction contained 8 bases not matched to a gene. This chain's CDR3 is CASSLVWDRVLSPLHF. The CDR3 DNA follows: TGTGCCAGCAGTTTAGTTTGGGACAGGGTTCTTTCACCCCTCCACTTT.

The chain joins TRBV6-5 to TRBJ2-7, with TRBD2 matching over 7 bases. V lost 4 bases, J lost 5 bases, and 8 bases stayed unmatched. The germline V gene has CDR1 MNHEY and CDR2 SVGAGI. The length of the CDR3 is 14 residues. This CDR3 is CASSFRGRNHEQYF. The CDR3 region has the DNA TGTGCCAGCAGTTTTCGCGGGAGAAACCACGAGCAGTACTTC.

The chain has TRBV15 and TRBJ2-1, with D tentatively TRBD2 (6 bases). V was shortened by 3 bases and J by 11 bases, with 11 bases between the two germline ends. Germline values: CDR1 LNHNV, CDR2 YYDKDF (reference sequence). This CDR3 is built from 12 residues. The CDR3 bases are TGTGCCACCAGCAGGAGACTAGTGCAGCAGTTCTTC. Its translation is CATSRRLVQQFF.

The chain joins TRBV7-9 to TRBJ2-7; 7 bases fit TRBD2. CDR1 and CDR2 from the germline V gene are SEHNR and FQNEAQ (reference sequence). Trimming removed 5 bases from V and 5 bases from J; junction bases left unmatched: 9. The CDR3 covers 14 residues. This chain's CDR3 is CASSEGTSANEQYF. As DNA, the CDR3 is TGTGCCAGCAGCGAGGGCACTAGCGCCAACGAGCAGTACTTC.

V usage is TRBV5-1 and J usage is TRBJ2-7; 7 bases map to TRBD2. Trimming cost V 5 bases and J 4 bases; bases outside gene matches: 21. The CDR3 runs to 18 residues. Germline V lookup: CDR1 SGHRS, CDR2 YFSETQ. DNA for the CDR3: TGCGCCAGCAGGTGGGCTTATGGGCTAGCGGAAGTGTCTTACGAGCAGTACTTC. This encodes CASRWAYGLAEVSYEQYF.

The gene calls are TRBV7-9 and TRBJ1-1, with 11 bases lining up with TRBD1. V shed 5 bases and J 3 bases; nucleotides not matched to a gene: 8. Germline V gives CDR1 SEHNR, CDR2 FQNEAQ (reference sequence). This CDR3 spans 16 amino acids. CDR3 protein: CASSPGTGGVHTEAFF. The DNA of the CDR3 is TGTGCCAGCAGCCCGGGGACAGGGGGGGTCCACACTGAAGCTTTCTTT.